The text below deals with one T cell receptor beta chain. Libraries were prepared by immunoSEQ multiplex PCR; TCRdb keeps only in-frame clonotypes and omits some of them. There are approximately 2.5 million clones in the sample; approximately 93% occur only once, and around 0.4% lies in the top ten. V lost 5 bases, J lost 8 bases, and 18 bases lay in between. The germline V gene has CDR1 MNHEY and CDR2 SMNVEV (reference sequence). The CDR3 length is 14 residues. The sample originates from a study of shared clonotypes between healthy human individuals. The sequencing sample was made of naive CD4+ T cells from PBMCs. Specified subset: CD45RA+ positively selected. This TCR came from a man between 18 and 29 years old in good health. Some clones in this sample may be carry-over from other donors' samples. V is TRBV27 and J is TRBJ1-2; possibly TRBD1 for D (5 bases). CDR3 in DNA: TGTGCCAGCAGTGGCCGGGACGGGGCGGGGGGCTACACCTTC. It specifies CASSGRDGAGGYTF.